What follows is one T cell receptor beta chain and its context. CDR3 length: 15 residues. Germline V gives CDR1 SGHRS, CDR2 YFSETQ. J lost 6 bases, V lost 2 bases, and 9 bases had no gene match. TCR sequencing used cDNA made by reverse transcription of extracted RNA. TCRdb's copy holds only in-frame clones and misses some; the assay was immunoSEQ multiplex PCR. The sample consists of roughly 70,000 clones, 29% of them appearing once. This specimen comes from a study of CD8+ T cells in alopecia areata. Indicated treatment: oral pan-JAK inhibitor, 5-10 mg twice daily. This TCR came from a human donor with alopecia areata. V is TRBV5-1 and J is TRBJ2-3, with 7 positions matching TRBD2. The specimen was CD8+ T cells sorted from blood, collected at week 4, from a patient treated with tofacitinib. CDR3 protein: CASSFRAGVGDTQYF. CDR3 in DNA: TGCGCCAGCAGCTTTCGCGCGGGAGTGGGGGATACGCAGTATTTT.